The clone carrying this TCR beta chain qualifies as medium-sized. No antigen is known for it. Study-wide findings and caveats: Greatest tumor Treg TCR overlap was with tumor naive CD4+ cells. Tumor memory CD4+ T cell TCR gene usage was found to cluster with blood and lymph node memory CD4+ cells and with lymph node naive CD4+ cells.

TRBV12-4/TRBJ1-2 clonotypes were amplified with adaptor-ligated barcode primers. TCRdb recomputed calls from the multiplex PCR reads with MiXCR, one row per CDR3 protein. Found here are under 1,500 distinct CDR3 sequences, approximately 30% of them singletons; the top ten hold around 10%. This CDR3 comprises 15 residues. V was clipped by 8 bases and J by 0 bases, with 16 bases between them. The memory fraction was CD4+CD45RO+CD25- cells. The sample was memory CD4+ T cells sorted from blood. Subset specified: memory CD4+ T cells, CD4+CD45RO+CD25-. This receptor was taken from a female donor with breast cancer. The V call is TRBV12-3 or TRBV12-4, the J call TRBJ1-2; D gene ambiguous. CDR3 coding DNA: TGTGCCAGCCTTTTATGGGATGCCTCTAACTATGGCTACACCTTC. It is translated as CASLLWDASNYGYTF.